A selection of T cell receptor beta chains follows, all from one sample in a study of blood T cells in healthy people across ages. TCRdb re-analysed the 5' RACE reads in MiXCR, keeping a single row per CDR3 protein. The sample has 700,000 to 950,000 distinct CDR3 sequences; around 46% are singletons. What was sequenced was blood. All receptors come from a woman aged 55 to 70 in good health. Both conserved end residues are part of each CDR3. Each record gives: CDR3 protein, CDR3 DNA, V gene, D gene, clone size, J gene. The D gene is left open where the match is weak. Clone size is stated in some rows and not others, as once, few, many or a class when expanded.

CASSSAGGPLETQYF | TGCGCCAGCAGCTCGGCGGGAGGGCCGTTAGAGACCCAGTACTTC | TRBV5-1 | TRBD2 | few | TRBJ2-5
CASSVEGLGYNEQFF | TGTGCCAGCAGCGTAGAAGGACTTGGCTACAATGAGCAGTTCTTC | TRBV9 | NA | NA | TRBJ2-1
CSAIRQGIPEAFF | TGCAGTGCTATTAGGCAGGGGATCCCTGAAGCTTTCTTT | TRBV20-1 | NA | NA | TRBJ1-1
CASMKRRGALIDEQFF | TGTGCCAGCATGAAGAGGCGGGGGGCCTTGATCGATGAGCAGTTCTTC | TRBV27 | TRBD2 | NA | TRBJ2-1
CASSQVGTRAGEQYF | TGTGCCAGCAGCCAAGTAGGGACTAGGGCAGGGGAGCAGTACTTC | TRBV4-2 | TRBD2 | few | TRBJ2-7
CASGPGRAWAISNNEQYF | TGTGCCAGCGGACCCGGAAGGGCTTGGGCGATATCGAACAATGAGCAGTACTTC | TRBV6-2/TRBV6-3 | NA | NA | TRBJ2-7
CASSVDTAGNEQYF | TGTGCCAGCAGCGTAGATACCGCGGGCAATGAGCAGTACTTC | TRBV9 | NA | few | TRBJ2-5
CASSPTGQGFYEQYF | TGTGCCAGCTCACCAACGGGACAGGGTTTCTACGAGCAGTACTTC | TRBV18 | TRBD1 | few | TRBJ2-7
CASSEGTIQETQYF | TGTGCCAGCAGTGAGGGAACAATTCAAGAGACCCAGTACTTC | TRBV6-1 | NA | many | TRBJ2-5
CASSIIDEQFF | TGTGCCAGCAGTATCATCGATGAGCAGTTCTTC | TRBV12-3/TRBV12-4 | NA | many | TRBJ2-1
CASSDDREGQPQHF | TGCGCCAGCAGCGATGACAGGGAGGGTCAGCCCCAGCATTTT | TRBV4-1 | TRBD1 | NA | TRBJ1-5
CASSFRTGGEKLFF | TGTGCCAGCAGCTTTAGGACAGGGGGTGAAAAACTGTTTTTT | TRBV7-9 | TRBD1 | NA | TRBJ1-4
CASSPSYWSSGSLEAGETQYF | TGTGCCAGCAGCCCATCCTATTGGTCTAGCGGGAGCCTTGAGGCTGGAGAGACCCAGTACTTC | TRBV3-1 | TRBD2 | NA | TRBJ2-5
CASSLAVLQETQYF | TGTGCCAGCAGCCTAGCGGTGCTCCAAGAGACCCAGTACTTC | TRBV7-2 | TRBD2 | few | TRBJ2-5
CASSLGISNQPQHF | TGTGCCAGCAGTTTGGGTATTAGCAATCAGCCCCAGCATTTT | TRBV6-5 | NA | few | TRBJ1-5
CSARGTEAFF | TGCAGTGCTAGGGGAACTGAAGCTTTCTTT | TRBV20-1 | NA | NA | TRBJ1-1